A single sample gave rise to the 30 T cell receptor beta chains below, sequenced in a study of cytomegalovirus exposure and HLA in healthy donors. PCR primers comprised 60 Vbeta and 13 Jbeta primers. Measured with immunoSEQ multiplex PCR; TCRdb has only the in-frame clones, and not every one. This sample has fewer than 300,000 clones, with 75% to 90% found just once. The specimen sequenced was PBMCs. These receptors originate from a man in his forties or fifties in good health and CMV-seropositive.

The rearrangement links TRBV5-1 to TRBJ2-1, with unresolved D. V shed 3 bases and J shed 1 base, with 11 bases lying between them. The CDR3 extends over 15 amino acids. Per the germline V gene, CDR1 is SGHRS and CDR2 is YFSETQ. CDR3 residues: CASSSSRYSYNEQFF. CDR3 in DNA: TGCGCCAGCAGCTCTAGTAGGTATTCCTACAATGAGCAGTTCTTC. Variable domain in full (rest from reference TRBV5-1 and TRBJ2-1): KAGVTQTPRYLIKTRGQQVTLSCSPISGHRSVSWYQQTPGQGLQFLFEYFSETQRNKGNFPGRFSGRQFSNSRSEMNVSTLELGDSALYLCASSSSRYSYNEQFFGPGTRLTVL.

The V and J genes are TRBV28 and TRBJ1-2, with TRBD1 matching 9 bases. V shed 3 bases and J 8 bases; nucleotides not matched to a gene: 4. The germline CDR1 and CDR2 sequences are MDHEN and SYDVKM. The CDR3 is made up of 13 amino acids. CDR3 in amino acids: CASSFGTGHGYTF. DNA of the CDR3: TGTGCCAGCAGTTTTGGGACAGGGCACGGCTACACCTTC.

The CDR3 reads CAWRPLSPGTVNYGYTF. Written as DNA, the CDR3 is TGTGCCTGGAGACCCCTCTCGCCCGGGACAGTTAACTATGGCTACACCTTC. This chain joins TRBV30 and TRBJ1-2, with 7 bases fitting TRBD1. V lost 3 bases and J lost 1; bases outside the gene matches: 14. This CDR3 region has 17 residues. CDR1 and CDR2 (germline): GTSNPN, SVGIG (reference sequence). Together with reference TRBV30 and TRBJ1-2, the CDR3 gives the full variable domain: SQTIHQWPATLVQPVGSPLSLECTVEGTSNPNLYWYRQAAGRGLQLLFYSVGIGQISSEVPQNLSASRPQDRQFILSSKKLLLSDSGFYLCAWRPLSPGTVNYGYTFGSGTRLTVV.

This clone was counted a single time. V and J are TRBV6-5 and TRBJ2-7; 9 bases align to TRBD2. The germline gives CDR1 MNHEY, CDR2 SVGAGI. The V and J ends lost 2 bases and 2 bases, in that order; junction bases with no gene match: 4. This CDR3 spans 15 amino acids. CDR3 region: CASSYQLAGPYEQYF. CDR3 nucleotides: TGTGCCAGCAGTTACCAACTAGCGGGCCCCTACGAGCAGTACTTC.

V and J are TRBV4-1 and TRBJ1-5; D ambiguous. The V gene's germline CDR1 is MGHRA and CDR2 YSYEKL. The CDR3 spans 13 residues. V dropped 3 bases and J dropped 7 bases, with 10 bases sitting between them. The CDR3 DNA is TGCGCCAGCAGCCAGGGCTCAGAACAGCCCCAGCATTTT. This gives the protein CASSQGSEQPQHF.

V gene TRBV9 combines with J gene TRBJ2-2; D possibly corresponds to TRBD1 (7 bases). This CDR3 contains 15 residues. The germline CDR1 and CDR2 sequences are SGDLS and YYNGEE. Trimming removed 3 bases at V and 5 bases at J, with 14 bases between. The CDR3 bases are TGTGCCAGCAGCGCCCGCGCAGGGGGGACCGGGGAGCTGTTTTTT. Amino acids: CASSARAGGTGELFF.

The rearrangement links TRBV9 to TRBJ2-2; 10 nucleotides align to TRBD1. The V segment lost 4 bases and the J segment 3 bases; nucleotides outside the gene matches: 6. The CDR3 totals 16 residues. CDR1 and CDR2 from the germline V gene are SGDLS and YYNGEE. The CDR3 reads CASSLGQGGYTGELFF. The CDR3 coding sequence is TGTGCCAGCAGCTTAGGACAGGGGGGTTACACCGGGGAGCTGTTTTTT.

The chain uses TRBV2 and TRBJ2-1; 7 bases agree with TRBD2. V lost 6 bases and J lost 3; bases outside the gene matches: 5. Germline V CDR1 and CDR2: SNHLY, FYNNEI. The CDR3 length is 14 residues. The CDR3 reads CASRGGLDYNEQFF. The CDR3 region has the DNA TGTGCCAGCAGGGGAGGACTAGACTACAATGAGCAGTTCTTC.

V is TRBV7-9 and J is TRBJ2-7, with no clear D. Trimming removed 5 bases from V and 0 bases from J, with 8 bases in between. CDR1 and CDR2 (germline): SEHNR, FQNEAQ (reference sequence). This CDR3 has 13 residues. The CDR3 DNA reads as TGTGCCAGCAGCGGCATTAACTCCTACGAGCAGTACTTC. It codes for CASSGINSYEQYF.

The V call is TRBV2, the J call TRBJ1-4; TRBD1 might be the D (6 bases). The V gene's germline CDR1 is SNHLY and CDR2 FYNNEI. Trimming cost V 1 base and J 4 bases, with 10 bases left between them. CDR3 length: 15 residues. CDR3 in amino acids: CASSEGGGGNEKLFF. In DNA form, the CDR3 reads TGTGCCAGCAGTGAAGGCGGGGGCGGTAATGAAAAACTGTTTTTT.

V and J are TRBV19 and TRBJ1-1; TRBD1 aligns across 10 bases. V trimming: 5 bases; J trimming: 11 bases; junction bases outside the gene matches: 14. The CDR3 is 15 amino acids. The germline CDR1 and CDR2 sequences are LNHDA and SQIVND (reference sequence). Here the CDR3 reads CASSSPGTGAFTAFF. In DNA, the CDR3 is TGTGCCAGTAGTTCCCCCGGGACAGGGGCTTTTACGGCTTTCTTT.

The rearrangement links TRBV19 to TRBJ2-1; 8 bases are a match to TRBD2. CDR3 length: 14 amino acids. Germline assignment: CDR1 LNHDA and CDR2 SQIVND (reference sequence). The junction had 10 bases not matched to a gene; V was cut back by 7 bases and J by 8 bases. CDR3 loop: CASKMGLVNHEQFF. DNA of the CDR3: TGTGCCAGTAAGATGGGACTAGTAAATCATGAGCAGTTCTTC.

This rearrangement joins TRBV10-1 to TRBJ2-7; 7 bases are shared with TRBD1. Germline CDR1 is WNHNN and CDR2 is SYGVQD (reference sequence). The junction had 0 bases not matched to a gene; V was cut back by 2 bases and J by 2 bases. This CDR3 is built from 13 residues. The CDR3 reads CASSEGTAYEQYF. CDR3 DNA sequence: TGCGCCAGCAGTGAGGGGACAGCCTACGAGCAGTACTTC.

Regarding this clone: This CDR3 is also generated by other DNA sequences in the sample. The chain is built from TRBV9 and TRBJ2-7, with TRBD2 matching over 12 bases. The CDR3 runs to 18 residues. The junction had 11 bases not matched to a gene; V was cut back by 4 bases and J by 0 bases. Germline CDR1 and CDR2: SGDLS and YYNGEE. CDR3 nucleotide sequence: TGTGCCAGCAGCCGAGAGCCTAGCGGGAGGGCCCACTCCTACGAGCAGTACTTC. This sequence encodes CASSREPSGRAHSYEQYF.

CDR3 in DNA: TGCGCCAGCAGCCCTGGGACTAGCGGTAACACCGGGGAGCTGTTTTTT. It encodes CASSPGTSGNTGELFF. The rearrangement links TRBV4-3 to TRBJ2-2, with TRBD2 matching 11 bases. Germline V gene lookup returns CDR1 LGHNA and CDR2 YSLEER. The J segment lost 2 bases and the V segment lost 4 bases, leaving 3 bases of the junction unmatched. This CDR3 contains 16 residues.

The chain employs TRBV7-9 and TRBJ1-2; a possible D gene is TRBD1 (5 bases). The V end was cut by 3 bases, the J end by 2 bases, with 19 bases between. Germline-derived CDR1 and CDR2 are SEHNR and FQNEAQ (reference sequence). The CDR3 consists of 17 residues. The CDR3 nucleotides read TGTGCCAGCAGCTTCACACTCAGTGGGGGGACCAACTATGGCTACACCTTC. This sequence encodes CASSFTLSGGTNYGYTF.

This chain links TRBV28 with TRBJ1-4; 9 nucleotides line up with TRBD1. V gave up 6 bases and J gave up 7 bases; unmatched junction bases: 6. Per germline, CDR1 MDHEN and CDR2 SYDVKM. This CDR3 region has 14 residues. The CDR3 nucleotides are TGTGCCAGCAGCCACAGGGGGCGGGGTGAAAAACTGTTTTTT. Its protein product is CASSHRGRGEKLFF.

The chain employs TRBV27 and TRBJ1-5; TRBD1 matches 10 bases. The J segment lost 4 bases and the V segment lost 5 bases, leaving 5 bases of the junction unmatched. Germline V gives CDR1 MNHEY, CDR2 SMNVEV (reference sequence). The CDR3 contains 15 residues. CDR3 sequence (DNA): TGTGCCAGCAGTACGGGACAGGGGATGAATCAGCCCCAGCATTTT. Amino acid sequence: CASSTGQGMNQPQHF.

Points on this clone: At the DNA level, this CDR3 is encoded by other sequences in the same sample as well. The chain has TRBV6-5 and TRBJ2-3; TRBD2 matches at 7 bases. V lost 6 bases, J lost 0 bases, and 6 bases stayed unmatched. This CDR3 comprises 15 residues. Germline CDR1 reads MNHEY; CDR2 reads SVGAGI. CDR3 sequence reads: CASSSPSGSTDTQYF. The CDR3, as DNA: TGTGCCAGCAGCTCTCCTAGCGGTAGCACAGATACGCAGTATTTT.

V and J are TRBV7-8 and TRBJ2-7; 8 positions agree with TRBD2. The CDR3 contains 14 residues. J was trimmed by 7 bases and V by 2 bases; bases with no gene match: 7. Germline V CDR1 and CDR2: SGHVS, FQNEAQ. The CDR3 loop is CASSLYGRAGEQYF. In nucleotides, the CDR3 is TGTGCCAGCAGCTTATACGGGAGGGCCGGAGAGCAGTACTTC.

CDR3: CSAGVVGLSANEQFF. In nucleotides, the CDR3 is TGCAGCGCGGGGGTCGTCGGACTCTCTGCCAATGAGCAGTTCTTC. The chain has TRBV29-1 and TRBJ2-1, with TRBD2 as a possible D gene (6 bases). This CDR3 is 15 amino acids long. V was pared by 7 bases and J by 6 bases, with 22 bases between. CDR1 and CDR2 (germline): SQVTM, ANQGSEA.

This clone is a singleton in its sample. The chain is built from TRBV29-1 and TRBJ2-7, with D unresolved. Trimming removed 4 bases from V and 0 bases from J, with 13 bases in between. The CDR3 runs 14 residues. Per germline, CDR1 SQVTM and CDR2 ANQGSEA. CDR3 in amino acids: CSVAGRSGSYEQYF. Here the CDR3 DNA reads TGCAGCGTTGCCGGCCGGTCGGGCTCCTACGAGCAGTACTTC.

The chain joins TRBV7-3 to TRBJ1-2, with TRBD1 matching 9 bases. The germline V gene has CDR1 SGHTA and CDR2 FQGTGA. The CDR3 has 14 residues. The trim removed 5 bases at V and 6 bases at J, leaving 7 bases unmatched. CDR3 loop: CASSPGTGFHGYTF. CDR3 DNA: TGTGCCAGCAGCCCGGGGACAGGGTTTCATGGCTACACCTTC.

This clone was seen only once. The rearrangement links TRBV29-1 to TRBJ2-4, with D tentatively TRBD1 (6 bases). This CDR3 has 13 residues. The germline CDR1 and CDR2 sequences are SQVTM and ANQGSEA. With 6 bases removed from V and 7 bases from J, the gap between germline ends came to 16 bases. CDR3 in DNA: TGCAGCGTAGAAACAGGGTTCAAGAACATTCAGTACTTC. Amino acid sequence: CSVETGFKNIQYF.

The CDR3 nucleotides read TGTGCCAGCAGTCTCCGGACTAGCGGGAGTTCCTACGAGCAGTACTTC. Amino acid sequence: CASSLRTSGSSYEQYF. The V gene is TRBV28, the J gene TRBJ2-7; 13 nucleotides align to TRBD2. Germline CDR1 reads MDHEN; CDR2 reads SYDVKM. CDR3 size: 16 residues. Trimming took 5 bases from V and 1 from J; bases not matched to a gene: 5.

This clone was found a few times. The chain has TRBV5-6 and TRBJ1-5; 8 bases are a match to TRBD1. With V trimmed by 2 bases and J by 7 bases, 2 bases remained unmatched. The CDR3 sequence is 13 residues long. From germline, CDR1 is SGHDT and CDR2 YYEEEE. Here the CDR3 reads CASSLTGGQPQHF. Written as DNA, the CDR3 is TGTGCCAGCAGCTTAACAGGGGGACAGCCCCAGCATTTT.

V gene TRBV5-1 combines with J gene TRBJ1-2; TRBD1 is a possible D gene (5 bases). The length of the CDR3 is 15 residues. Germline V lookup: CDR1 SGHRS, CDR2 YFSETQ. The germline V and J ends were trimmed by 0 bases and 2 bases, with 11 bases remaining between them. The CDR3 protein is CASSLVTGSNYGYTF. DNA of the CDR3: TGCGCCAGCAGCTTGGTCACAGGATCCAACTATGGCTACACCTTC.

This chain connects TRBV11-2 to TRBJ1-4; 8 bases line up with TRBD1. Germline trimming cut 5 bases from V and 5 bases from J; bases unmatched to any gene: 7. The CDR3 spans 15 residues. From germline, CDR1 is SGHAT and CDR2 FQNNGV. Written as DNA, the CDR3 is TGTGCCAGCAGCCCGGGGGCAGGGGGCAATGAAAAACTGTTTTTT. Its protein product is CASSPGAGGNEKLFF.

The rearrangement joins TRBV30 to TRBJ2-1, with 8 bases lining up with TRBD2. J lost 2 bases, V lost 0 bases, and 6 bases had no gene match. This CDR3 comprises 16 residues. Germline CDR1 reads GTSNPN; CDR2 reads SVGIG (reference sequence). In DNA, the CDR3 is TGTGCCTGGAGTGTAACGGGACTAGTCCCCTACAATGAGCAGTTCTTC. Its translation: CAWSVTGLVPYNEQFF.

J is TRBJ1-5 and V is TRBV2, with 7 bases lining up with TRBD1. V shed 4 bases and J 7 bases; nucleotides not matched to a gene: 4. CDR1 is SNHLY, CDR2 FYNNEI, per germline. The CDR3 extends over 13 amino acids. CDR3 amino acids: CASSGQGRQPQHF. The CDR3 nucleotides read TGTGCCAGCAGTGGACAGGGAAGGCAGCCCCAGCATTTT.